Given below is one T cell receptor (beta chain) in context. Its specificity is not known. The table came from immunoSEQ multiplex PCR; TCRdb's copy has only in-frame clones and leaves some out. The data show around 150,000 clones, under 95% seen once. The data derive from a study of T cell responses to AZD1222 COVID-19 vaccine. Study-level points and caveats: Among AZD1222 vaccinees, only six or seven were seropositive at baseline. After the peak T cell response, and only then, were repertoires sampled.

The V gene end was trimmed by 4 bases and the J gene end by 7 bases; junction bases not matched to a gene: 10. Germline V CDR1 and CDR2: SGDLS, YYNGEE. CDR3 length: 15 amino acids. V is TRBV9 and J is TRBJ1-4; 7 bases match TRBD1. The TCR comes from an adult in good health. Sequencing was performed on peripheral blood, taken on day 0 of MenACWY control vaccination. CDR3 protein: CASSNRQGGREKLFF. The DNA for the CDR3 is TGTGCCAGCAGCAATCGACAGGGCGGGCGTGAAAAACTGTTTTTT.